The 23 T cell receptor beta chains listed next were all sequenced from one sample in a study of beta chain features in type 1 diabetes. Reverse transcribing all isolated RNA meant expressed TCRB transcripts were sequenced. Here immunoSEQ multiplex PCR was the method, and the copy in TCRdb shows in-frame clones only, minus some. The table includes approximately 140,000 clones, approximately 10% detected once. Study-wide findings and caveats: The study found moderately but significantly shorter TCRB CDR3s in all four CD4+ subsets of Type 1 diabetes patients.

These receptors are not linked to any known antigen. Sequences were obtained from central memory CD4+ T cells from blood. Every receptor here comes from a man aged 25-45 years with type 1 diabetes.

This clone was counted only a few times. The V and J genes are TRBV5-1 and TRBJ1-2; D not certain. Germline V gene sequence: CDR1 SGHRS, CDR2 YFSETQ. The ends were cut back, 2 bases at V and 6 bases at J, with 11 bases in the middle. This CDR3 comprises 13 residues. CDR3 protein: CASSFRSGNGYTF. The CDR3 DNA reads TGCGCCAGCAGCTTCCGCAGCGGGAATGGCTACACCTTC.

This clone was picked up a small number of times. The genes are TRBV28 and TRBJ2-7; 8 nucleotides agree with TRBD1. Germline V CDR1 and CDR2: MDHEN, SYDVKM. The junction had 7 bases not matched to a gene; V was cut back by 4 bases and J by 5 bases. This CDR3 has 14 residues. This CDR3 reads CASSSHRGRNEQYF. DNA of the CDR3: TGTGCCAGCAGTTCCCACAGGGGGAGAAACGAGCAGTACTTC.

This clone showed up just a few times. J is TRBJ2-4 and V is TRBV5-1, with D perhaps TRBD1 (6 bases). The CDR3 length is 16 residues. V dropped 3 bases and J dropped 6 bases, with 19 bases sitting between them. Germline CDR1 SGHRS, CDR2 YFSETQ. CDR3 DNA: TGCGCCAGCAGCTGGGCACAGGGTACCGGCCCAAACATTCAGTACTTC. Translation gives CASSWAQGTGPNIQYF. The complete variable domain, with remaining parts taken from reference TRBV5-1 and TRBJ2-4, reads KAGVTQTPRYLIKTRGQQVTLSCSPISGHRSVSWYQQTPGQGLQFLFEYFSETQRNKGNFPGRFSGRQFSNSRSEMNVSTLELGDSALYLCASSWAQGTGPNIQYFGAGTRLSVL.

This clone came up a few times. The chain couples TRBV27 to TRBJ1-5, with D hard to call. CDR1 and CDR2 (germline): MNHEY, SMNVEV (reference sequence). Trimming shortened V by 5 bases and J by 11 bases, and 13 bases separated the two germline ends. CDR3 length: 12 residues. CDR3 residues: CASSASGSAQHF. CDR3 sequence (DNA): TGTGCCAGCAGTGCCTCAGGTTCGGCCCAGCATTTT.

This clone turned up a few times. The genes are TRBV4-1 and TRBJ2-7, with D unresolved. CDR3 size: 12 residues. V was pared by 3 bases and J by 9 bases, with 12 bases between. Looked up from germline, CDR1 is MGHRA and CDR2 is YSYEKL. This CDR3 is CASSHDNGAQYF. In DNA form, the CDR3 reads TGCGCCAGCAGCCATGACAACGGCGCGCAGTACTTC.

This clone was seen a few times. The CDR3 region is CASSYAGGLRPGELFF. DNA of the CDR3: TGTGCCAGCAGCTACGCGGGGGGGCTTAGGCCCGGGGAGCTGTTTTTT. This rearrangement joins TRBV5-4 to TRBJ2-2, with 9 bases fitting TRBD2. Germline values: CDR1 SGHNT, CDR2 YYREEE (reference sequence). V dropped 3 bases and J dropped 6; count of bases not matched to a gene: 9. This CDR3 is built from 16 residues.

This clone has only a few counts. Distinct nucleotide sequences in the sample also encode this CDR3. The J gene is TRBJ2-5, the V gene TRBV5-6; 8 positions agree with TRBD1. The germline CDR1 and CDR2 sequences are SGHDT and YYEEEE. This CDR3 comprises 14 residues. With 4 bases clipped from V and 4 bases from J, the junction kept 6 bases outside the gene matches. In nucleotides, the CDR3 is TGTGCCAGCAGCCGACAGGGGAGTTCAGAGACCCAGTACTTC. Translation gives CASSRQGSSETQYF.

In DNA form, the CDR3 reads TGTGCCAGCAGTTACGCAAGCGGGCAGTACAATGAGCAGTTCTTC. Translated: CASSYASGQYNEQFF. The chain is built from TRBV6-5 and TRBJ2-1, with a possible D match to TRBD2 (6 bases). The ends were cut back, 2 bases at V and 4 bases at J, with 12 bases in the middle. Germline loops: CDR1 MNHEY, CDR2 SVGAGI. The CDR3 extends over 15 amino acids.

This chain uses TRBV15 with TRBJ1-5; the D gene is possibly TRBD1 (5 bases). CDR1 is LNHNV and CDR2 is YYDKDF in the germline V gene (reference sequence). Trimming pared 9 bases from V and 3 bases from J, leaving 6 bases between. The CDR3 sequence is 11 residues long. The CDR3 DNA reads TGTGCCACAGGGGACAATCAGCCCCAGCATTTT. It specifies CATGDNQPQHF.

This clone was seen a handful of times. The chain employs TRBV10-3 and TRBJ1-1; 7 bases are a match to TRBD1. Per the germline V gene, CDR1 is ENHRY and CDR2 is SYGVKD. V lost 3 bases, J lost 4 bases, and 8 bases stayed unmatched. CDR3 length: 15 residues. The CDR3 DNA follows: TGTGCCATCAGTGATTCGACAGGGTTCAGCACTGAAGCTTTCTTT. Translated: CAISDSTGFSTEAFF.

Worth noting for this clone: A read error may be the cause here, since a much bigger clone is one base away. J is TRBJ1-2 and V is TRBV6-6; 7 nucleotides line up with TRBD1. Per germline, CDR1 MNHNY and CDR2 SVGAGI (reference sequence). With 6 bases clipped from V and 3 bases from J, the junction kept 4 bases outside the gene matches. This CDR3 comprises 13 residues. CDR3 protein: CASSPGTDYGYTF. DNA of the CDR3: TGTGCCAGCAGCCCCGGGACAGACTATGGCTACACCTTC.

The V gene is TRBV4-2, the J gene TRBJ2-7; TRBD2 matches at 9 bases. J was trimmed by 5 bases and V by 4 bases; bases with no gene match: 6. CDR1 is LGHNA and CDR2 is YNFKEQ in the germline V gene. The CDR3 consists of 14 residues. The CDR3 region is CASSLSRTSDEQYF. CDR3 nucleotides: TGTGCCAGCAGCCTCTCAAGGACTAGCGACGAGCAGTACTTC.

The CDR3 bases are TGTGCCAGCAGCGTAGCGGACAATGAGCAGTTCTTC. This translates into CASSVADNEQFF. This chain uses TRBV9 with TRBJ2-1, with D unclear. Trimming took 0 bases from V and 5 from J, leaving 3 bases between them. The CDR3 totals 12 residues. The germline V gene encodes CDR1 SGDLS and CDR2 YYNGEE. The variable domain in full, completed from reference TRBV9 and TRBJ2-1, reads DSGVTQTPKHLITATGQRVTLRCSPRSGDLSVYWYQQSLDQGLQFLIQYYNGEERAKGNILERFSAQQFPDLHSELNLSSLELGDSALYFCASSVADNEQFFGPGTRLTVL.

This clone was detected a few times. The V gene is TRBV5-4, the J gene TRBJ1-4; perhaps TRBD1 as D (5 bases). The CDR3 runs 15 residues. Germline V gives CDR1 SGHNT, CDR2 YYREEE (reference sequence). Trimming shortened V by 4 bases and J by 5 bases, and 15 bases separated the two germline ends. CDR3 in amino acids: CASSTWTRKNEKLFF. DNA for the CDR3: TGTGCCAGCAGCACGTGGACACGAAAGAATGAAAAACTGTTTTTT.

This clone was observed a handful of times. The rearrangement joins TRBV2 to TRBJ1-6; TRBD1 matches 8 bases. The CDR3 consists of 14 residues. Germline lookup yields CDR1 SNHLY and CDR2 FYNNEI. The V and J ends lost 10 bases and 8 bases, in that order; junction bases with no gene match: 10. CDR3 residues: CANRRDRGDSPLHF. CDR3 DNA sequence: TGTGCCAACCGACGTGACAGGGGCGATTCACCCCTCCACTTT.

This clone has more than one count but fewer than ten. CDR3 sequence: CASSLTGILAKNIQYF. The CDR3 nucleotides are TGTGCCAGCAGCTTGACAGGGATACTAGCCAAAAACATTCAGTACTTC. V usage is TRBV11-2 and J usage is TRBJ2-4; TRBD1 matches at 7 bases. V was pared by 3 bases and J by 0 bases, with 5 bases of the junction left unmatched. The CDR3 totals 16 residues. In germline, CDR1 is SGHAT, CDR2 FQNNGV.

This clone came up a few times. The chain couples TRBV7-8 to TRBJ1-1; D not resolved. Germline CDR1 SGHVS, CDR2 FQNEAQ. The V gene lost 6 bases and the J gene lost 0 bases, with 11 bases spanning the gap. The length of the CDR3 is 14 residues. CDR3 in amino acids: CASRPQSMNTEAFF. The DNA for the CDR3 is TGTGCCAGCAGACCCCAAAGCATGAACACTGAAGCTTTCTTT. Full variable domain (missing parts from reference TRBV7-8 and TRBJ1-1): GAGVSQSPRYKVAKRGQDVALRCDPISGHVSLFWYQQALGQGPEFLTYFQNEAQLDKSGLPSDRFFAERPEGSVSTLKIQRTQQEDSAVYLCASRPQSMNTEAFFGQGTRLTVV.

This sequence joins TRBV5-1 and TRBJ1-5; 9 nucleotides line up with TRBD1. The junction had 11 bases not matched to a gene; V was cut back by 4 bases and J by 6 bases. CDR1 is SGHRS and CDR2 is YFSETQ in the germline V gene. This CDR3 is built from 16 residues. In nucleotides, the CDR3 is TGCGCCAGCAGCCCCGACGGGACAGGGTACGGTCAGCCCCAGCATTTT. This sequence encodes CASSPDGTGYGQPQHF.

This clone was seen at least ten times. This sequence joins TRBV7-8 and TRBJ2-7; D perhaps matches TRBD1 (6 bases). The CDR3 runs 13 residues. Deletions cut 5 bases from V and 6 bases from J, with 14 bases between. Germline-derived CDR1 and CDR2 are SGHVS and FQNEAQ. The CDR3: CASSTEPGAEQYF. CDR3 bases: TGTGCCAGCAGCACCGAACCAGGGGCCGAGCAGTACTTC.

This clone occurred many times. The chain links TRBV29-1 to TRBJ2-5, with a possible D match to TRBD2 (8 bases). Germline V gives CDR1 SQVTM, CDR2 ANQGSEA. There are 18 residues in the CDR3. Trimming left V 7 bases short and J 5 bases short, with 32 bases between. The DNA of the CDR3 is TGCAGCGCCTCCGTCCCTTATAGGGGGCGGGGGGCCGGGGAGACCCAGTACTTC. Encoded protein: CSASVPYRGRGAGETQYF. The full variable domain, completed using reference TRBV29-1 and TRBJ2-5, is SAVISQKPSRDICQRGTSLTIQCQVDSQVTMMFWYRQQPGQSLTLIATANQGSEATYESGFVIDKFPISRPNLTFSTLTVSNMSPEDSSIYLCSASVPYRGRGAGETQYFGPGTRLLVL.

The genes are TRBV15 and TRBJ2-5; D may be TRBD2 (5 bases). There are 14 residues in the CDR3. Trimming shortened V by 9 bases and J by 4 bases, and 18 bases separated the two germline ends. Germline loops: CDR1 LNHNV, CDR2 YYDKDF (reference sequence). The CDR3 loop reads CATTWRTRGETQYF. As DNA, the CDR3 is TGTGCCACGACTTGGAGGACGAGAGGAGAGACCCAGTACTTC. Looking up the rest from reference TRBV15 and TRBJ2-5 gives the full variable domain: DAMVIQNPRYQVTQFGKPVTLSCSQTLNHNVMYWYQQKSSQAPKLLFHYYDKDFNNEADTPDNFQSRRPNTSFCFLDIRSPGLGDTAMYLCATTWRTRGETQYFGPGTRLLVL.

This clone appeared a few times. The CDR3 spells CASSLISGEAFF. The CDR3 DNA sequence: TGTGCCAGCAGCTTGATTAGCGGAGAAGCTTTCTTT. The chain carries TRBV5-6 and TRBJ1-1; D is uncertain. V was clipped by 1 base and J by 8 bases, with 9 bases between them. The CDR3 has 12 amino acids. Germline-derived CDR1 and CDR2 are SGHDT and YYEEEE.

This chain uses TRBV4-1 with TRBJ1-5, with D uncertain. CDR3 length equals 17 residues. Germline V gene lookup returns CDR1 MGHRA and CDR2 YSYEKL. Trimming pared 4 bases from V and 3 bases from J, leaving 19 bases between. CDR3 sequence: CASSPLPGVSANQPQHF. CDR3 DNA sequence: TGCGCCAGCAGCCCCCTTCCCGGGGTTTCGGCCAATCAGCCCCAGCATTTT.